The entry that follows covers one T cell receptor beta chain sequence. The ends lost 8 bases at V and 2 bases at J; junction bases unmatched: 9. The germline CDR1 and CDR2 sequences are MNHEY and SVGAGI. This CDR3 region has 15 residues. This sample stems from a study of blood T cell repertoires in COVID-19. Some clones are missing from TCRdb's copy, which holds only in-frame ones; the method was immunoSEQ multiplex PCR. The sample lists roughly 150,000 clones, 75% to 85% seen once, with almost 10% in the top ten. This rearrangement joins TRBV6-5 to TRBJ2-3; 8 nucleotides align to TRBD2. This clonotype was obtained from a woman aged 50 to 60 with acute or convalescent COVID-19. Input material: peripheral blood. As DNA, the CDR3 is TGTGCCAGCGGGGAGAGCGGGGGATACACAGATACGCAGTATTTT. Amino acid sequence: CASGESGGYTDTQYF.